Detailed here is one T cell receptor (beta chain). Its antigen is still unknown. No much larger clone exists at a distance of one base, and base qualities are not known. The data were obtained in a study of shared clonotypes between healthy human individuals (dated by TCRdb to 2020 to 2022). For context, the study as a whole: The cohort comprised a couple of women and a few men aged 18 to 49 years. Libraries were prepared and TCR repertoires were sequenced by different laboratories using diverse techniques, in order to increase sequencing depth and limit assay-specific biases. Per donor, leukapheresis produced somewhere between about 0.9 and 9.5 billion PBMCs. To estimate repertoire size and how much clonotype sharing occurs between individuals, the study deeply sequenced the blood TCR repertoires of about 5 healthy adults. For each donor, CD4 naive and CD4 memory were each run on three plates, CD8 naive on two plates, and CD8 memory on one plate. Overall study outcomes, separate from this receptor: Compared with non-shared clonotypes, clonotypes shared by all four sorted-subset donors had higher generation probabilities. Estimated clonotype richness was generally larger for naive than for memory subsets. Based on pairwise subsampling, the degree of clonotype sharing among donors was expected to be affected by sequencing depth. Because the study included a small number of donors, the genetic and exposure-history diversity represented was limited. Sampling was restricted to blood, and TCR repertoires in tissue are likely to differ from TCR repertoires in blood. Even with the large sequencing depth, rarefaction of the sorted-subset datasets indicated that sequencing was incomplete. Sharing across several donors was observed for roughly 5.4% of naive CD4, 3% to 4% of naive CD8, roughly 2.3% of memory CD4, and approximately 0.41% of memory CD8 clonotypes.

CD8 naive samples consisted of CD45RO-negative cells that were positively selected for CCR7, yielding a CD45RA+CCR7+ population without TemRA cells. The donors were healthy, HIV-negative adults who had no recently reported acute infections or vaccinations. All donors were Caucasian adults living in Nashville, Tennessee, USA. After blood collection by leukapheresis, PBMCs were isolated using Ficoll-Histopaque density gradient centrifugation and then cryopreserved in the vapor phase of liquid nitrogen. Analytical flow cytometry was used to check the purity and quantity of every magnetically sorted T cell population. From each sorted fraction, genomic DNA was isolated and quantified by UV absorbance on a Nanodrop 2000c. Using the deep immunoSEQ assay, TCR CDR3 regions were amplified from genomic DNA by multiplex PCR. Genomic DNA extracted from each cell subset was distributed evenly over all wells of several immunoSEQ 96-well plates, and each plate served as one replicate. Each replicate PCR for sorted subsets received about 210 ng genomic DNA, equal to roughly 30,000 T cell genomes. Purified libraries were quantified with a Qubit 3.0 fluorometer, sized on a Bioanalyzer 2100, and re-quantified with the KAPA Library Quantification kit. Every immunoSEQ 96-well plate was sequenced on a separate single-read 150-cycle Illumina NextSeq 550 flow cell. The authors' pipeline ran thus. Because the immunoSEQ output held only junctional sequences and lacked quality scores, the filtering could not match the filtering applied to full-length reads. Sequences were annotated with PyIR, a Python wrapper for IgBLAST v1.9, and V/J genes and CDR3 were assigned using IMGT germline references. Reads were filtered out if the reads had weak V/J assignments (E-value above 1e-6), no CDR3, stop codons, out-of-frame junctions, or ambiguous translated residues. V3J clonotypes were defined as sequences sharing an identical inferred V gene, J gene, and CDR3 amino acid sequence. Percentage overlap between repertoires was computed as shared unique clonotypes divided by the size of the smaller repertoire. Repertoire richness was assessed with RTK rarefaction, the Chao1 estimator, and Recon v2.1 estimates of unobserved clonotypes. Generation probabilities for all TCRbeta clonotypes obtained by the gDNA method from a handful of donors were computed using OLGA. TCRdb obtained this table from immuneACCESS and retained in-frame rearrangements with V and J assigned. These tables miss some clones; where compared with another copy, unresolved V genes account for less than half of the shortfall, and the remainder is unexplained. That table supplies the V and J calls and clone size; D and trimming were determined from the DNA. The sample includes 800,000 or so clones, with approximately 97% observed a single time. The ten largest account for less than 0.3% of the sample.

What was sequenced was naive CD8+ T cells sorted from blood. According to the study, the label for this sample's cell subset or site signals: CD45RA+CCR7+. The source is a young man in good health.

The CDR3 has the sequence CASSADLYTEAFF. The DNA is TGTGCCAGCAGCGCCGACCTTTACACTGAAGCTTTCTTT. The rearrangement joined TRBV9 to TRBJ1-1, with the D gene too uncertain to name. The CDR3 spans 13 residues, from the cysteine through the phenylalanine. Only the CDR3 region is kept as DNA, spanning 39 bases read in frame from base 1. V loses 3 bases of germline sequence and J loses 3 bases, and the interval between the two ends is 9 bases. The germline V gene encodes CDR1 SGDLS and CDR2 YYNGEE. Reference TRBV9 and TRBJ1-1 genes cover what lies past the CDR3, so the full variable domain is DSGVTQTPKHLITATGQRVTLRCSPRSGDLSVYWYQQSLDQGLQFLIQYYNGEERAKGNILERFSAQQFPDLHSELNLSSLELGDSALYFCASSADLYTEAFFGQGTRLTVV.